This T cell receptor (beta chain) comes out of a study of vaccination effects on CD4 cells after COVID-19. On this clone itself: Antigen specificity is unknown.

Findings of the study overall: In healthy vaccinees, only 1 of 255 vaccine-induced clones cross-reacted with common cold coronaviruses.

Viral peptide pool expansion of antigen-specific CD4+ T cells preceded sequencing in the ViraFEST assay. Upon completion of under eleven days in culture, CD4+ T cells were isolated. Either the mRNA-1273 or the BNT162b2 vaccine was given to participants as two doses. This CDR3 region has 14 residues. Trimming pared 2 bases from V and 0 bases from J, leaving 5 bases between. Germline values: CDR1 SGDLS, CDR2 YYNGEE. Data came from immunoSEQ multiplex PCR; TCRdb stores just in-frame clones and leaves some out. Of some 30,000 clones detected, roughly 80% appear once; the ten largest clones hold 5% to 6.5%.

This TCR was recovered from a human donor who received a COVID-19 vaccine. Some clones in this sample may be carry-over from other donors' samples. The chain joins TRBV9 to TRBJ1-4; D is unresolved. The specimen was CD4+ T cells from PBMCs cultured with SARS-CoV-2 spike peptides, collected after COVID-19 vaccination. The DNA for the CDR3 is TGTGCCAGCAGCGTTGGTGCAACTAATGAAAAACTGTTTTTT. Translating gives CASSVGATNEKLFF.